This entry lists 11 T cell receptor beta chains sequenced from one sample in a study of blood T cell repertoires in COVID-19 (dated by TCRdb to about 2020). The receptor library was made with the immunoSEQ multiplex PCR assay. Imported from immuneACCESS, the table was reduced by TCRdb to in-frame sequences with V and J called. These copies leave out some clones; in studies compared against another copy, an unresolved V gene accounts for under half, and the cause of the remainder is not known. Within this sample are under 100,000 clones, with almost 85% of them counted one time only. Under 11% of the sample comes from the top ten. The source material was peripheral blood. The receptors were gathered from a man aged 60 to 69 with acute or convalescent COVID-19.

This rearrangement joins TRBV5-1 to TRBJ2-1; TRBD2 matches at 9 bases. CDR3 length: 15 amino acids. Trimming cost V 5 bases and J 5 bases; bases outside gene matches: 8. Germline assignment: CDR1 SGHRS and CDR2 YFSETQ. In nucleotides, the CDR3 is TGCGCCAGCAGGGAGCTAGCGGGGCTTGACAATGAGCAGTTCTTC. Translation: CASRELAGLDNEQFF.

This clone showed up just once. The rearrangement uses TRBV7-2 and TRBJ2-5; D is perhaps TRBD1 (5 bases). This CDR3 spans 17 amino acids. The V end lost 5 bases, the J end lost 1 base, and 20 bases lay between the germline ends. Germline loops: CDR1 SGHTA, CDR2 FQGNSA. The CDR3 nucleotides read TGTGCCAGCAGCCCAGTCTCAGGGTTGACGGCCCAAGAGACCCAGTACTTC. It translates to CASSPVSGLTAQETQYF.

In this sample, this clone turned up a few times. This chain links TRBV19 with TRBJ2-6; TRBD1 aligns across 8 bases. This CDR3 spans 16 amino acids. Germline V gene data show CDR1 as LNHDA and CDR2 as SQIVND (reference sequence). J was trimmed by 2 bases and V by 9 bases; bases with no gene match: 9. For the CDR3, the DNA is TGTGCCAGCCAAGACAGGGGAGGTGCTGGGGCCAACGTCCTGACTTTC. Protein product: CASQDRGGAGANVLTF.

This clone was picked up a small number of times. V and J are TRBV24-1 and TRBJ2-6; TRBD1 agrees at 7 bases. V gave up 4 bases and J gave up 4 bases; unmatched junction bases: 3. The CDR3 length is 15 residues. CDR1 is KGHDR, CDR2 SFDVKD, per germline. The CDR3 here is CATSETGAGANVLTF. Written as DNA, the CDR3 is TGTGCCACCAGTGAAACAGGGGCCGGGGCCAACGTCCTGACTTTC.

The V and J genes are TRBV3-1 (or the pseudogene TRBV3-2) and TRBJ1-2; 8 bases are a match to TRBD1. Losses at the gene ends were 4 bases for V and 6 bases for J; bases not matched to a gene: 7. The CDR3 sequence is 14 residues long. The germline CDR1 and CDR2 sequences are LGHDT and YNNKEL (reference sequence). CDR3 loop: CASSLRTGPDGYTF. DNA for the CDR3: TGTGCCAGCAGCCTCAGGACAGGGCCTGATGGCTACACCTTC.

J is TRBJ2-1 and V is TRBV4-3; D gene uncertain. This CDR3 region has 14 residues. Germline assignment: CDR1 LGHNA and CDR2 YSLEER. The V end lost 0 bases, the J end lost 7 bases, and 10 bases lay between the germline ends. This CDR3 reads CASSQETVVNEQFF. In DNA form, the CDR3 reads TGCGCCAGCAGCCAAGAAACAGTCGTGAATGAGCAGTTCTTC.

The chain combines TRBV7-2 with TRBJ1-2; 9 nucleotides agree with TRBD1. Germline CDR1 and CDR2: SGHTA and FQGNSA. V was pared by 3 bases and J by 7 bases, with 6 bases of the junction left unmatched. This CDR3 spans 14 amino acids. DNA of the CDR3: TGTGCCAGCAGCTTGGGACAGGGAACGGGTGGCTACACCTTC. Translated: CASSLGQGTGGYTF. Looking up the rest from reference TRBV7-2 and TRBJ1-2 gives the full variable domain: GAGVSQSPSNKVTEKGKDVELRCDPISGHTALYWYRQSLGQGLEFLIYFQGNSAPDKSGLPSDRFSAERTGGSVSTLTIQRTQQEDSAVYLCASSLGQGTGGYTFGSGTRLTVV.

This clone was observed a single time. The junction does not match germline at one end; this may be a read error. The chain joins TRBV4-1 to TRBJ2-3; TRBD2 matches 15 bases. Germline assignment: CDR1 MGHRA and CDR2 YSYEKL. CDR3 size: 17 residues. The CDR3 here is CASRQARTSGGGDTQYF. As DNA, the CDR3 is TGCGCCAGCAGACAAGCCCGGACTAGCGGGGGGGGTGATACGCAGTATTTT.

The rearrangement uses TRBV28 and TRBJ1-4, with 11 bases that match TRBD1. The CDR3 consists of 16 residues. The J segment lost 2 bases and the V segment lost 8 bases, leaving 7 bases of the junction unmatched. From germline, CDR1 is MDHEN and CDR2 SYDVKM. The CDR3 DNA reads TGTGCCAGCGGGCGGGACAGGGGGGGGACTAATGAAAAACTGTTTTTT. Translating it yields CASGRDRGGTNEKLFF.

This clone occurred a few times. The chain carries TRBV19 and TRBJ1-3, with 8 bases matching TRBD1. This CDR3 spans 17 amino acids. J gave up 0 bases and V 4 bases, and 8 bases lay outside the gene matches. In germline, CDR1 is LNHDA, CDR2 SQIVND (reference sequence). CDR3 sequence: CASSTAGTGVSGNTIYF. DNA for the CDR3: TGTGCCAGTAGTACTGCCGGGACAGGCGTCTCTGGAAACACCATATATTTT.

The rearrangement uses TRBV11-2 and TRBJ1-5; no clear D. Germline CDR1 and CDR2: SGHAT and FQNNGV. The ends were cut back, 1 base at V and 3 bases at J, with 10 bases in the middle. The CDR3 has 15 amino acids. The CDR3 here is CASSLAGSYNQPQHF. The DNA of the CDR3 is TGTGCCAGCAGCTTAGCCGGGTCCTACAATCAGCCCCAGCATTTT.